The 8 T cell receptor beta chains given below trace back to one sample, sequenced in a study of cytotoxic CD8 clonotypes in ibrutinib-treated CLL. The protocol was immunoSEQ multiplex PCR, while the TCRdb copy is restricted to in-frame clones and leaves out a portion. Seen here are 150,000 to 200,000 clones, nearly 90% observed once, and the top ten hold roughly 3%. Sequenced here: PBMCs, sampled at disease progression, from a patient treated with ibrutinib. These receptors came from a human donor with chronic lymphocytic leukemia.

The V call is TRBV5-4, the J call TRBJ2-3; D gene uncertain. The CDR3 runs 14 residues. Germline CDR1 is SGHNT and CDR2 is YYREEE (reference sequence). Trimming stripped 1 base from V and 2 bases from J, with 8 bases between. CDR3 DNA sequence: TGTGCCAGCAGCTTGTTCGGATACACAGATACGCAGTATTTT. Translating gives CASSLFGYTDTQYF.

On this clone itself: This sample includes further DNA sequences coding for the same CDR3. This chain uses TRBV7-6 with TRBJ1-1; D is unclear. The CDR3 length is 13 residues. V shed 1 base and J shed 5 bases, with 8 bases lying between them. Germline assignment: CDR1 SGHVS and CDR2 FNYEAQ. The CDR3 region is CASSLGGVTEAFF. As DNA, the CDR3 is TGTGCCAGCAGCTTAGGCGGGGTGACTGAAGCTTTCTTT.

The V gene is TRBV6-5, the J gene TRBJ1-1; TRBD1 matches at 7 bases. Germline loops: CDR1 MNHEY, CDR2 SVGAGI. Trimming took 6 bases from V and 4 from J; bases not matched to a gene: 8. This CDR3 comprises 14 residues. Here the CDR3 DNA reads TGTGCCAGCAGGATTAGGGGGCCAAGCACTGAAGCTTTCTTT. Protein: CASRIRGPSTEAFF.

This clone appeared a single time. The CDR3 here is CAISGGSGEKLFF. The CDR3, as DNA: TGTGCCATCAGCGGGGGCAGCGGTGAAAAACTGTTTTTT. The V and J genes are TRBV10-3 and TRBJ1-4; perhaps TRBD1 as D (6 bases). The CDR3 loop spans 13 amino acids. Germline assignment: CDR1 ENHRY and CDR2 SYGVKD. V lost 6 bases, J lost 7 bases, and 12 bases lay in between.

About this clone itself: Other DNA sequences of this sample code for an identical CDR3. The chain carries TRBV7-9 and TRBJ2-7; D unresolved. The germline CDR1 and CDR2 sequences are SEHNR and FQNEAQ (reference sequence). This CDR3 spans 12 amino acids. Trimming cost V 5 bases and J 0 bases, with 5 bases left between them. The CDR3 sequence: CASSPLSYEQYF. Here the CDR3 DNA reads TGTGCCAGCAGCCCCCTCTCCTACGAGCAGTACTTC.

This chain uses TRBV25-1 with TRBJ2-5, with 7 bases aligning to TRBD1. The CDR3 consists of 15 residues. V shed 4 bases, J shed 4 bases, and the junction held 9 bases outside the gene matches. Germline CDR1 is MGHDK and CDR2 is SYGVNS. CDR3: CASSGGQSSGETQYF. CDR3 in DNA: TGTGCCAGCAGTGGGGGACAGTCCAGCGGAGAGACCCAGTACTTC.

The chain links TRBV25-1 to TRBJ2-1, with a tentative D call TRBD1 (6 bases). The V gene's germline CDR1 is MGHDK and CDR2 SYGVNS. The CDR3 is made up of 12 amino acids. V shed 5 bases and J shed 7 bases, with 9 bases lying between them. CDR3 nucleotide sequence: TGTGCCAGCAGTTTGGACAGTAATGAGCAGTTCTTC. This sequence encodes CASSLDSNEQFF. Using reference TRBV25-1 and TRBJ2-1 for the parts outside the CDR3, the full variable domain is EADIYQTPRYLVIGTGKKITLECSQTMGHDKMYWYQQDPGMELHLIHYSYGVNSTEKGDLSSESTVSRIRTEHFPLTLESARPSHTSQYLCASSLDSNEQFFGPGTRLTVL.

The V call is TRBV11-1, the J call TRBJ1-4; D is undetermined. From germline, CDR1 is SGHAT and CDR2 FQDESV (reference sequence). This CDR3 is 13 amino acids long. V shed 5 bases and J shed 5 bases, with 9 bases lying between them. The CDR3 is CASSPGLNEKLFF. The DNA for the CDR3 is TGTGCCAGCAGCCCAGGTCTGAATGAAAAACTGTTTTTT.